This record looks at one T cell receptor beta chain sequence and its context. The sample comes from a study of follicular helper T cells after annual influenza vaccination. Study-level information: Blood was drawn on days 0, 7 and 28 after vaccination.

Time point indicated: 2015-2016 season, 7 days after influenza vaccination. Method: immunoSEQ multiplex PCR; TCRdb's copy keeps in-frame clones and lacks some. The top ten clones hold around 2.6% of a sample with about 6,000 clones, roughly 84% of them seen once. Per germline, CDR1 MDHEN and CDR2 SYDVKM. The CDR3 is 14 residues long. Deletions cut 3 bases from V and 7 bases from J, with 12 bases between. The sample consisted of CXCR5+ CD38- circulating T follicular helper cells from blood, taken 7 days after influenza vaccination. The subset is: circulating Tfh, non-naive CD4+CXCR5+PD-1+ (ICOS+CD38+ or ICOS-CD38-). The chain is built from TRBV28 and TRBJ2-2; D uncertain. The receptor's source is an adult who received the influenza vaccine. The CDR3 bases are TGTGCCAGCAGTTTTTCCCAAAAAGTCGGGGAGCTGTTTTTT. Translation: CASSFSQKVGELFF.